These 27 T cell receptor beta chains share one sample of origin, sequenced in a study of OX40 agonist ivuxolimab in advanced cancers. Clones were sequenced by immunoSEQ multiplex PCR, and TCRdb holds only the in-frame ones, with some missing. The sample has approximately 67,000 clones; around 82% are singletons. This specimen was CD4+ or CD8+ T cells sorted from blood, taken in a trial of the OX40 agonist ivuxolimab. The receptors were sampled from an adult with an advanced solid tumor such as melanoma, head and neck, liver or kidney cancer.

This clone has just one count. The gene calls are TRBV7-2 and TRBJ2-7; D may be TRBD2 (7 bases). The germline gives CDR1 SGHTA, CDR2 FQGNSA. V lost 1 base and J lost 3, with 10 bases in between. The CDR3 consists of 14 residues. CDR3 in DNA: TGTGCCAGCAGCTTAGAGGGGGGGAGCTACGAGCAGTACGTC. This sequence encodes CASSLEGGSYEQYV.

V gene TRBV7-2 combines with J gene TRBJ1-5, with a possible D match to TRBD1 (5 bases). Germline-derived CDR1 and CDR2 are SGHTA and FQGNSA. This CDR3 region has 14 residues. Trimming stripped 5 bases from V and 4 bases from J, with 12 bases between. The DNA of the CDR3 is TGTGCCAGCAGCCACGGGACGGCGAATCAGCCCCAGCATTTT. This encodes CASSHGTANQPQHF.

The genes are TRBV9 and TRBJ2-7; 11 nucleotides align to TRBD2. The CDR3 runs to 14 residues. V was clipped by 0 bases and J by 7 bases; unmatched bases: 3. Germline loops: CDR1 SGDLS, CDR2 YYNGEE. The CDR3 nucleotides are TGTGCCAGCAGCGTAGACCCTAGCGGGAGGGAGCAGTACTTC. Protein product: CASSVDPSGREQYF.

A single count supports this clone. This chain uses TRBV19 with TRBJ1-1, with D unclear. The germline V and J ends were trimmed by 3 bases and 8 bases, with 7 bases remaining between them. CDR3 length: 11 amino acids. Germline loops: CDR1 LNHDA, CDR2 SQIVND (reference sequence). The CDR3 region is CASSISEEAFF. CDR3 in DNA: TGTGCCAGTAGTATTTCCGAAGAAGCTTTCTTT.

The V call is TRBV4-2, the J call TRBJ2-5, with 11 positions matching TRBD1. Germline V CDR1 and CDR2: LGHNA, YNFKEQ. CDR3 size: 15 residues. V gave up 4 bases and J gave up 6 bases; unmatched junction bases: 7. For the CDR3, the DNA is TGTGCCAGCAGCCTTGGGACAGGGGGGTCGCAGACCCAGTACTTC. This gives the protein CASSLGTGGSQTQYF.

The table lists this clone with a count of one. This chain uses TRBV5-1 with TRBJ2-1, with 8 bases identical to TRBD1. V lost 3 bases to trimming and J lost 0 bases; unmatched junction nucleotides: 2. This CDR3 comprises 15 residues. Per the germline V gene, CDR1 is SGHRS and CDR2 is YFSETQ. In nucleotides, the CDR3 is TGCGCCAGCAGCTCCGACAGGGGCTCCTACAATGAGCAGTTCTTC. It codes for CASSSDRGSYNEQFF.

This chain joins TRBV19 and TRBJ2-2; 11 bases map to TRBD2. Losses at the gene ends were 5 bases for V and 1 base for J; bases not matched to a gene: 6. CDR3 length equals 17 residues. Germline lookup yields CDR1 LNHDA and CDR2 SQIVND (reference sequence). The CDR3 nucleotides read TGTGCCAGTAGTGGCCCTAGCGGGAGGCGGAACACCGGGGAGCTGTTTTTT. Encoded protein: CASSGPSGRRNTGELFF.

The rearrangement joins TRBV6-1 to TRBJ2-1; TRBD1 matches 7 bases. V lost 6 bases, J lost 3 bases, and 8 bases stayed unmatched. The germline gives CDR1 MNHNS, CDR2 SASEGT. The CDR3 contains 15 residues. The CDR3 DNA is TGTGCCAGCAGGGTGACAGGGAAGAGCTACAATGAGCAGTTCTTC. Translated, it gives CASRVTGKSYNEQFF.

This chain links TRBV2 with TRBJ1-1, with no clear D. The germline V and J ends were trimmed by 5 bases and 1 base, with 11 bases remaining between them. The germline CDR1 and CDR2 sequences are SNHLY and FYNNEI. The CDR3 runs to 14 residues. The DNA of the CDR3 is TGTGCCAGCAGTTATCAAACAACGAACACTGAAGCTTTCTTT. Translating it yields CASSYQTTNTEAFF.

This chain connects TRBV5-1 to TRBJ1-2, with a tentative D call TRBD1 (5 bases). Germline-derived CDR1 and CDR2 are SGHRS and YFSETQ. V lost 0 bases, J lost 1 base, and 10 bases lay in between. The CDR3 totals 15 residues. CDR3: CASSLGQGLNYGYTF. The CDR3, as DNA: TGCGCCAGCAGCTTGGGGCAGGGCCTTAACTATGGCTACACCTTC. Variable domain in full (rest from reference TRBV5-1 and TRBJ1-2): KAGVTQTPRYLIKTRGQQVTLSCSPISGHRSVSWYQQTPGQGLQFLFEYFSETQRNKGNFPGRFSGRQFSNSRSEMNVSTLELGDSALYLCASSLGQGLNYGYTFGSGTRLTVV.

The chain recombines TRBV5-5 with TRBJ2-7; 12 positions match TRBD1. The CDR3 has 14 residues. The V gene end was trimmed by 3 bases and the J gene end by 6 bases; junction bases not matched to a gene: 4. The germline gives CDR1 SGHKS, CDR2 YYEKEE (reference sequence). CDR3 bases: TGTGCCAGCAGCTGGGACAGGGGGCGAAGCGAGCAGTACTTC. Translating it yields CASSWDRGRSEQYF.

The V call is TRBV27, the J call TRBJ2-1; D gene uncertain. The CDR3 totals 16 residues. V lost 4 bases and J lost 2, with 15 bases in between. Germline V gene lookup returns CDR1 MNHEY and CDR2 SMNVEV (reference sequence). The CDR3 DNA follows: TGTGCCAGCAGTTCAAGCGCCCAGCGCACCTACAATGAGCAGTTCTTC. Translating it yields CASSSSAQRTYNEQFF.

The chain combines TRBV10-1 with TRBJ1-1; D is possibly TRBD1 (5 bases). V was clipped by 6 bases and J by 6 bases, with 17 bases between them. The germline V gene has CDR1 WNHNN and CDR2 SYGVQD (reference sequence). The CDR3 loop spans 14 amino acids. CDR3 sequence: CASSLDSPTPEAFF. In DNA, the CDR3 is TGCGCCAGCAGCTTAGACAGCCCAACCCCTGAAGCTTTCTTT.

The V and J genes are TRBV11-3 and TRBJ1-3, with 9 bases that match TRBD1. Per germline, CDR1 SGHNT and CDR2 YENEEA. V shed 3 bases and J 4 bases; nucleotides not matched to a gene: 4. This CDR3 has 15 amino acids. The CDR3 DNA follows: TGTGCCAGCAGCTTCAGGACAGGGGACGGAAACACCATATATTTT. Translation: CASSFRTGDGNTIYF.

This clone was counted a few times. The chain links TRBV11-2 to TRBJ1-5; no clear D gene. V was pared by 2 bases and J by 2 bases, with 4 bases between. The CDR3 runs to 13 residues. CDR1 and CDR2 (germline): SGHAT, FQNNGV. The CDR3 coding sequence is TGTGCCAGCAGCTTAAAGGGCAATCAGCCCCAGCATTTT. It codes for CASSLKGNQPQHF.

The gene calls are TRBV7-3 and TRBJ2-3; 9 bases fit TRBD2. The CDR3 covers 15 residues. The V gene's germline CDR1 is SGHTA and CDR2 FQGTGA. J gave up 5 bases and V 3 bases, and 6 bases lay outside the gene matches. The CDR3 spells CASSLSGGSGDTQYF. For the CDR3, the DNA is TGTGCCAGCAGCTTGAGCGGGGGGAGTGGAGATACGCAGTATTTT.

The rearrangement links TRBV19 to TRBJ2-7; TRBD1 matches 10 bases. With 5 bases clipped from V and 6 bases from J, the junction kept 7 bases outside the gene matches. Germline V gene data show CDR1 as LNHDA and CDR2 as SQIVND (reference sequence). This CDR3 spans 14 amino acids. In DNA form, the CDR3 reads TGTGCCAGTAGTCCCCTTGACAGGGGGCTCGAGCAGTACTTC. It specifies CASSPLDRGLEQYF.

DNA for the CDR3: TGTGCCAGCAGTGCACCGAAAGCAGGGGTCAATGAGCAGTTCTTC. Protein sequence: CASSAPKAGVNEQFF. The chain uses TRBV6-5 and TRBJ2-1; D possibly corresponds to TRBD1 (6 bases). CDR1 and CDR2 (germline): MNHEY, SVGAGI. CDR3 length: 15 amino acids. The V and J ends lost 5 bases and 6 bases respectively, with 17 bases between them.

The genes are TRBV18 and TRBJ1-4; D is unclear. Germline V gives CDR1 KGHSH, CDR2 LQKENI. The CDR3 length is 12 residues. Trimming removed 10 bases at V and 5 bases at J, with 11 bases between. The CDR3 DNA is TGTGCCACCGGACTCTACAATGAAAAACTGTTTTTT. Protein product: CATGLYNEKLFF.

The chain combines TRBV27 with TRBJ2-1, with D perhaps TRBD1 (6 bases). Trimming took off 2 bases at V and 8 bases at J, with 10 bases between the two ends. Looked up from germline, CDR1 is MNHEY and CDR2 is SMNVEV (reference sequence). CDR3 length: 13 amino acids. The CDR3 coding sequence is TGTGCCAGCAGTTTACAGGGGTGGGATGAGCAGTTCTTC. Translating gives CASSLQGWDEQFF.

This sequence joins TRBV28 and TRBJ1-1; D remains ambiguous. V shed 6 bases and J shed 6 bases, with 14 bases lying between them. CDR1 is MDHEN, CDR2 SYDVKM, per germline. The CDR3 is 13 residues long. The CDR3 spells CASRGRLFAEAFF. CDR3 bases: TGTGCCAGCAGGGGGAGGTTATTCGCTGAAGCTTTCTTT.

This clone has just a few counts. V gene TRBV27 combines with J gene TRBJ1-6; possibly TRBD1 for D (5 bases). The CDR3 covers 13 residues. Germline CDR1 MNHEY, CDR2 SMNVEV (reference sequence). V was cut by 6 bases and J by 7 bases, with 10 bases left in between. This CDR3 reads CASRIPGNSPLHF. Written as DNA, the CDR3 is TGTGCCAGCAGGATACCAGGGAATTCACCCCTCCACTTT.

The chain combines TRBV7-9 with TRBJ2-5, with D possibly being TRBD2 (5 bases). Between the trimmed V and J ends, which lost 5 bases and 2 bases, there was a span of 12 bases. This CDR3 is 14 amino acids long. Per germline, CDR1 SEHNR and CDR2 FQNEAQ (reference sequence). The CDR3 nucleotides are TGTGCCAGCAGCGTATCGACGGGACAAGAGACCCAGTACTTC. As protein: CASSVSTGQETQYF.

In this sample, this clone turned up once. V usage is TRBV4-1 and J usage is TRBJ1-4, with D possibly TRBD1 on 6 matching bases. The length of the CDR3 is 13 residues. Germline assignment: CDR1 MGHRA and CDR2 YSYEKL. Trimming shortened V by 4 bases and J by 8 bases, and 11 bases separated the two germline ends. This CDR3 reads CASSRGQTEKLFF. CDR3 in DNA: TGCGCCAGCAGCCGCGGACAGACGGAAAAACTGTTTTTT.

The J gene is TRBJ1-5, the V gene TRBV18; TRBD1 might be the D (5 bases). V shed 2 bases and J shed 3 bases, with 11 bases lying between them. This CDR3 is built from 15 residues. Germline CDR1 reads KGHSH; CDR2 reads LQKENI. The DNA of the CDR3 is TGTGCCAGCTCACCAACGGGGCAGCCCAATCAGCCCCAGCATTTT. The encoded protein is CASSPTGQPNQPQHF.

The chain uses TRBV6-6 and TRBJ2-7; 7 bases map to TRBD1. The CDR3 is 15 amino acids. Unmatched junction bases numbered 7, after V lost 5 bases and J lost 0 bases. Per the germline V gene, CDR1 is MNHNY and CDR2 is SVGAGI (reference sequence). In nucleotides, the CDR3 is TGTGCCAGCAGTCCCGGGACAGTAACCTCCTACGAGCAGTACTTC. Its translation is CASSPGTVTSYEQYF.

The chain combines TRBV13 with TRBJ2-2; 7 positions match TRBD2. J was trimmed by 4 bases and V by 6 bases; bases with no gene match: 14. Germline V gives CDR1 PRHDT, CDR2 FYEKMQ (reference sequence). The CDR3 covers 17 residues. The CDR3 region is CASSLLGGRDGTGELFF. CDR3 DNA: TGTGCCAGCAGTCTCCTAGGCGGGAGAGACGGCACCGGGGAGCTGTTTTTT.